The T cell receptor (beta chain) described here comes from a study of T-cell memory formation after mild COVID-19. Study overall: Among the donors, TCR clusters were largely specific to each donor.

This clonotype has more than one count but fewer than ten. The CDR3 extends over 15 amino acids. The germline gives CDR1 SGHVS, CDR2 FNYEAQ. Trimming removed 0 bases at V and 4 bases at J, with 12 bases between. TCRdb fed the 5' RACE reads into MiXCR, producing one record per CDR3 protein. This table holds hundreds of thousands of distinct CDR3 sequences, approximately 18% found once. Material: PBMCs or a T cell subset sorted from them (not recorded which). The chain recombines TRBV7-6 with TRBJ1-2, with TRBD1 as a possible D gene (5 bases). The receptor was isolated from an adult woman who had mild COVID-19 (a few samples of this study predate the infection). Cell type and time point are not known. In DNA, the CDR3 is TGTGCCAGCAGCTTAGCCGGGGGAACGGGCTATGGCTACACCTTC. Translated: CASSLAGGTGYGYTF. Combining the CDR3 with reference TRBV7-6 and TRBJ1-2 gives the whole variable domain GAGVSQSPRYKVTKRGQDVALRCDPISGHVSLYWYRQALGQGPEFLTYFNYEAQQDKSGLPNDRFSAERPEGSISTLTIQRTEQRDSAMYRCASSLAGGTGYGYTFGSGTRLTVV.